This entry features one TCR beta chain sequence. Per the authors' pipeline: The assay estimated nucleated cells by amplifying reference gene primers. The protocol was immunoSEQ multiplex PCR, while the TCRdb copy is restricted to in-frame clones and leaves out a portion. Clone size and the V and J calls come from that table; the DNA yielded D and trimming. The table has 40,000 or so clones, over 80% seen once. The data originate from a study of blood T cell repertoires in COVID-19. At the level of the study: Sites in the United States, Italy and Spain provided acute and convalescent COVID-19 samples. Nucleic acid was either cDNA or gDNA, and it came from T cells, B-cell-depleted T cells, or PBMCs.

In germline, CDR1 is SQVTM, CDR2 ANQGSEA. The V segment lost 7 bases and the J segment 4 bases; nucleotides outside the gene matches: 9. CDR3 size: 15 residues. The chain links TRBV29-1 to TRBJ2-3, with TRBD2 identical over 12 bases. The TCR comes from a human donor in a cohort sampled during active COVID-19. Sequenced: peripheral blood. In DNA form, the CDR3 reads TGCAGCGCCTCCAGCGGACTAGCGGGGCCAGATACGCAGTATTTT. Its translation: CSASSGLAGPDTQYF.